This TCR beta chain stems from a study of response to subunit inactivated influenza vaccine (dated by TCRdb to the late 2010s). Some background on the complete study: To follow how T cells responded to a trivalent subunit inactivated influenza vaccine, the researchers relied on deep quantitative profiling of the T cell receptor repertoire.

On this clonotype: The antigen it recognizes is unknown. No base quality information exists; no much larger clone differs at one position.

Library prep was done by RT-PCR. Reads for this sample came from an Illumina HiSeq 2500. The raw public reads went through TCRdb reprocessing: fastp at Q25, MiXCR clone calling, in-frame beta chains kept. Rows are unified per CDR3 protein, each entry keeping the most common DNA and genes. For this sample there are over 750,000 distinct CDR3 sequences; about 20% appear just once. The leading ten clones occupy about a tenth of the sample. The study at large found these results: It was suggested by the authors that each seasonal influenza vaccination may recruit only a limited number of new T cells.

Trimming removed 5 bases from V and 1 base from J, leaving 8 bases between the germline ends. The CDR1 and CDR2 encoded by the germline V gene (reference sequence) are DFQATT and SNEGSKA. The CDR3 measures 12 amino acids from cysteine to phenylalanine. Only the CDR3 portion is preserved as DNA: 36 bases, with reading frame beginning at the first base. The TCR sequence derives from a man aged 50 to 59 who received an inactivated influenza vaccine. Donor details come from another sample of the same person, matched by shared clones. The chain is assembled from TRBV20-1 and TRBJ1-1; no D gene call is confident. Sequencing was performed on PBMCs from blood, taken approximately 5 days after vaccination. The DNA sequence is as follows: TGCAGTGCTCGCAACGGGAACACTGAAGCTTTCTTT. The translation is CSARNGNTEAFF.